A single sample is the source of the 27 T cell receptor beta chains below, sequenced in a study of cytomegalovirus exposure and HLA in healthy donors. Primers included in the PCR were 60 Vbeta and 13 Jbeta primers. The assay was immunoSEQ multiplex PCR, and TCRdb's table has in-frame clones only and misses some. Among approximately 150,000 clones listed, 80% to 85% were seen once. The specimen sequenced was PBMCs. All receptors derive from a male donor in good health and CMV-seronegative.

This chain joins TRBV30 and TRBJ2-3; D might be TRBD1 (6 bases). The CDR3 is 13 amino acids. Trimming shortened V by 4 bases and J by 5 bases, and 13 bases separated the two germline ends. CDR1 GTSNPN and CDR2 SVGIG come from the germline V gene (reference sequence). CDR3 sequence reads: CAWIPGAGDTQYF. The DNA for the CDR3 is TGTGCCTGGATCCCAGGGGCGGGAGATACGCAGTATTTT.

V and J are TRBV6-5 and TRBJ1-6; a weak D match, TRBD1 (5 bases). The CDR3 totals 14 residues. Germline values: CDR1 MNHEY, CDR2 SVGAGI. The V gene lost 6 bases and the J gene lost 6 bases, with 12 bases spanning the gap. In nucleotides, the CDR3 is TGTGCCAGCAGCCCACCGGGGGGTAATTCACCCCTCCACTTT. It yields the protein CASSPPGGNSPLHF.

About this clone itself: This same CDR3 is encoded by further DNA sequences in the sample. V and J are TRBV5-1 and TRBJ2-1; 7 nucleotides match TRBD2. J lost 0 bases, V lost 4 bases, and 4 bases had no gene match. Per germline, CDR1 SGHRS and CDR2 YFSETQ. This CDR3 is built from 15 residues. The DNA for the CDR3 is TGCGCCAGCAGCCCCGGCGGGAGCTCCTACAATGAGCAGTTCTTC. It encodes CASSPGGSSYNEQFF.

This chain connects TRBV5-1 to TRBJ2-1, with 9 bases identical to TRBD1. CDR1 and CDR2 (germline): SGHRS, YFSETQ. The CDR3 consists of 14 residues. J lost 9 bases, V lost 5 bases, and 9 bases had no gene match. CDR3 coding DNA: TGCGCCAGCAGGCCGGGACAGGGCGGGAGTGAGCAGTTCTTC. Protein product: CASRPGQGGSEQFF.

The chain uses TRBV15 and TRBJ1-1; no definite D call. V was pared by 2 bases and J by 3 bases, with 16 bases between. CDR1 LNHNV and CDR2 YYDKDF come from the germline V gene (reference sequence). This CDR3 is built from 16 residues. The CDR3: CATSRFREGMDTEAFF. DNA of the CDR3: TGTGCCACCAGCAGATTCCGTGAGGGAATGGACACTGAAGCTTTCTTT.

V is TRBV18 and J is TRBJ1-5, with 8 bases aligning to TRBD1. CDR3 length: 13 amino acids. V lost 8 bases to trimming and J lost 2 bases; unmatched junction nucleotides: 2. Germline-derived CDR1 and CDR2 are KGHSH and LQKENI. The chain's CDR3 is CASRGQGNQPQHF. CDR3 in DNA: TGTGCCAGCCGGGGACAGGGCAATCAGCCCCAGCATTTT.

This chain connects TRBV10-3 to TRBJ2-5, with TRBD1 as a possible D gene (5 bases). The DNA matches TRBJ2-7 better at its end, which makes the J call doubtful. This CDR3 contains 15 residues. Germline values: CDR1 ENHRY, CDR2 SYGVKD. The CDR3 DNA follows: TGTGCCATCAGCGAATTGACAGTCGAATCCTACGAGCAGTACTTC. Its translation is CAISELTVESYEQYF.

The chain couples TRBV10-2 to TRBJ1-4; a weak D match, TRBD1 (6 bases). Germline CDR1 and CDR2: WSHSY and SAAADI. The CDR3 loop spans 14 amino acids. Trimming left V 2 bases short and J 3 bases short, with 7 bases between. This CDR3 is CASSEQGPNEKLFF. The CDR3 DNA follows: TGCGCCAGCAGTGAGCAGGGGCCTAATGAAAAACTGTTTTTT.

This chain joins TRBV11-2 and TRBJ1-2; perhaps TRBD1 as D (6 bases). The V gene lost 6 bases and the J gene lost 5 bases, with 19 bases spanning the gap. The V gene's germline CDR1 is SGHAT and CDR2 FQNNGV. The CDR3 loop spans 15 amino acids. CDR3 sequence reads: CASSPTGSGAYGYTF. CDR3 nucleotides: TGTGCCAGCAGTCCCACAGGGTCCGGCGCTTATGGCTACACCTTC. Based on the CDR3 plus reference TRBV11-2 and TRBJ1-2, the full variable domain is EAGVAQSPRYKIIEKRQSVAFWCNPISGHATLYWYQQILGQGPKLLIQFQNNGVVDDSQLPKDRFSAERLKGVDSTLKIQPAKLEDSAVYLCASSPTGSGAYGYTFGSGTRLTVV.

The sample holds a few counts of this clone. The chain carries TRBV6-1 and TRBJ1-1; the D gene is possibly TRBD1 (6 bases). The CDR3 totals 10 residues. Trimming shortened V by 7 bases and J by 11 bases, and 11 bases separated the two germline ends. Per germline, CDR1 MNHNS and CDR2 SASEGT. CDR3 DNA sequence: TGTGCCAGCATTGGGGGCGTCGCTTTCTTT. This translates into CASIGGVAFF.

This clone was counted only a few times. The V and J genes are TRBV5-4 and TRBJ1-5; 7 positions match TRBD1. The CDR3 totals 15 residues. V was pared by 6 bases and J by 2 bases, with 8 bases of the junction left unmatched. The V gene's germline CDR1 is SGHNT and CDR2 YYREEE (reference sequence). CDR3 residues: CASTIWDSRNQPQHF. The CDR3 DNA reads TGTGCCAGCACCATCTGGGACAGTCGCAATCAGCCCCAGCATTTT. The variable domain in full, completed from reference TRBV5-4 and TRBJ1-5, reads ETGVTQSPTHLIKTRGQQVTLRCSSQSGHNTVSWYQQALGQGPQFIFQYYREEENGRGNFPPRFSGLQFPNYSSELNVNALELDDSALYLCASTIWDSRNQPQHFGDGTRLSIL.

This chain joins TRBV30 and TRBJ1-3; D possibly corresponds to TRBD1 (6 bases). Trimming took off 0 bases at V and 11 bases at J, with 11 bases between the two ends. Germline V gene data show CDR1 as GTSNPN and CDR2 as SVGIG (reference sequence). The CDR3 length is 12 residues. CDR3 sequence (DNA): TGTGCCTGGAGTGTTCCATCAGGGGCCATATATTTT. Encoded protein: CAWSVPSGAIYF.

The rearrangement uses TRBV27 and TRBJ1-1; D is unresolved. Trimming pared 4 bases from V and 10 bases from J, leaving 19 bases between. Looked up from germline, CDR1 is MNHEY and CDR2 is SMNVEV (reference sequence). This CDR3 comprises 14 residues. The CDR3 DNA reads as TGTGCCAGCAGTTCCCAAACGGTACCCGGACTAGCTTTCTTT. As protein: CASSSQTVPGLAFF.

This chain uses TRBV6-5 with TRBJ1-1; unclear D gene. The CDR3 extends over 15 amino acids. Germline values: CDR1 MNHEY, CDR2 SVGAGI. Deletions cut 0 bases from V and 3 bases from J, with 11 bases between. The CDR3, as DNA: TGTGCCAGCAGTTACTCAGCACAGCAATACACTGAAGCTTTCTTT. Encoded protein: CASSYSAQQYTEAFF.

CDR3 DNA sequence: TGCGCCAGCAGCCGAGGCCAGGGGCCCGGGGAGCTGTTTTTT. The encoded protein is CASSRGQGPGELFF. V usage is TRBV5-1 and J usage is TRBJ2-2, with TRBD1 as a possible D gene (6 bases). The length of the CDR3 is 14 residues. Between the trimmed V and J ends, which lost 4 bases and 6 bases, there was a span of 13 bases. The germline V gene encodes CDR1 SGHRS and CDR2 YFSETQ.

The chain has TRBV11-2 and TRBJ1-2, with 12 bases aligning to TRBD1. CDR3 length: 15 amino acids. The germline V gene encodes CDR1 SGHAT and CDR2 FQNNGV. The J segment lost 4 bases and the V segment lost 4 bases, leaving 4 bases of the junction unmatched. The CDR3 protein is CASSSGQGAGYGYTF. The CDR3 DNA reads TGTGCCAGCAGCTCGGGACAGGGGGCCGGCTATGGCTACACCTTC. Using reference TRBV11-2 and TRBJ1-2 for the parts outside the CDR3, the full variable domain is EAGVAQSPRYKIIEKRQSVAFWCNPISGHATLYWYQQILGQGPKLLIQFQNNGVVDDSQLPKDRFSAERLKGVDSTLKIQPAKLEDSAVYLCASSSGQGAGYGYTFGSGTRLTVV.

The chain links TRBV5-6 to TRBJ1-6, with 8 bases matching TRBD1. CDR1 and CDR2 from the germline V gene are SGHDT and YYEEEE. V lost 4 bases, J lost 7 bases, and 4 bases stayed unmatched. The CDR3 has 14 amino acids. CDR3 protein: CASSAGGGNSPLHF. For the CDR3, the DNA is TGTGCCAGCAGCGCAGGGGGCGGAAATTCACCCCTCCACTTT.

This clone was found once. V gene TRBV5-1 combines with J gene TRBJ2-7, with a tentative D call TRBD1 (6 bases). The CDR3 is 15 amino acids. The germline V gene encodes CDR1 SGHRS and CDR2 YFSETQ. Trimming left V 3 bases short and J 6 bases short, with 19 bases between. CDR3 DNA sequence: TGCGCCAGCAGCTACAGGGCGTCGGGTCCGGGCGAGCAGTACTTC. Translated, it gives CASSYRASGPGEQYF.

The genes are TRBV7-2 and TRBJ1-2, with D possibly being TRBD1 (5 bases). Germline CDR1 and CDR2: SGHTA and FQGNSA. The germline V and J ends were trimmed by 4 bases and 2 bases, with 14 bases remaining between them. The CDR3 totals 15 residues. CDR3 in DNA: TGTGCCAGCAGCTCCGGGGGGGGGAGGAACTATGGCTACACCTTC. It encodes CASSSGGGRNYGYTF.

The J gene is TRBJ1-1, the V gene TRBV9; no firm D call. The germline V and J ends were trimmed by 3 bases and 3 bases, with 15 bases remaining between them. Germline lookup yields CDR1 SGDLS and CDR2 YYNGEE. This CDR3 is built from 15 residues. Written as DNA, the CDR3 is TGTGCCAGCAGCGGGGGAGACCCCACGGACACTGAAGCTTTCTTT. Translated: CASSGGDPTDTEAFF.

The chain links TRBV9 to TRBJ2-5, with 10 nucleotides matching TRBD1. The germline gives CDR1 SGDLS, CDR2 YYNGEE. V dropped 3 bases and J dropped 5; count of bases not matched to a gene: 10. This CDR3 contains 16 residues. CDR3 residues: CASSAIGQGGRETQYF. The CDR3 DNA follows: TGTGCCAGCAGCGCCATTGGACAGGGGGGGAGGGAGACCCAGTACTTC.

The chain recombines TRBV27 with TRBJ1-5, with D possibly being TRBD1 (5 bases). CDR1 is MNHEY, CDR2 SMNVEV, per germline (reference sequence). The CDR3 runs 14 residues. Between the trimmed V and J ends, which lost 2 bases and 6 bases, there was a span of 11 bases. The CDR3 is CASSLVQGSQPQHF. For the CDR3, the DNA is TGTGCCAGCAGTTTAGTCCAGGGTAGTCAGCCCCAGCATTTT.

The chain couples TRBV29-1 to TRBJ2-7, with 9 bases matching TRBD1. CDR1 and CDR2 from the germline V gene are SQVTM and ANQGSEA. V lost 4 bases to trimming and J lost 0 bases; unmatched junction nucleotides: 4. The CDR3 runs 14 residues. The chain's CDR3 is CSVARTGASYEQYF. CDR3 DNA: TGCAGCGTTGCCCGGACAGGGGCCTCCTACGAGCAGTACTTC.

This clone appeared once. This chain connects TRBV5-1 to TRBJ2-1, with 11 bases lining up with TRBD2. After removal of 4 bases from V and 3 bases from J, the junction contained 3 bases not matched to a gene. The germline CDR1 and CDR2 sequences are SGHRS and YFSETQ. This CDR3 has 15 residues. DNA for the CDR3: TGCGCCAGCAGCCGGCTAGCGGGGGGCTACAATGAGCAGTTCTTC. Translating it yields CASSRLAGGYNEQFF.

Here the CDR3 DNA reads TGTGCCAGTAGGCTGTCTGGGACAGGAAACACCATATATTTT. Residues: CASRLSGTGNTIYF. The gene calls are TRBV19 and TRBJ1-3, with a tentative D call TRBD1 (6 bases). This CDR3 is built from 14 residues. Germline V lookup: CDR1 LNHDA, CDR2 SQIVND (reference sequence). Trimming removed 6 bases from V and 4 bases from J, with 13 bases in between.

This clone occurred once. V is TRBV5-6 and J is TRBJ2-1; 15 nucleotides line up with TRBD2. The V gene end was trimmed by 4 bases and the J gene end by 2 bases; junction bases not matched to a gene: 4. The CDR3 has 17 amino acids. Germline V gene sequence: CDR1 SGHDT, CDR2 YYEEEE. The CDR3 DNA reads TGTGCCAGCAGCCATCGGACTAGCGGGGGGGCCTACAATGAGCAGTTCTTC. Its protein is CASSHRTSGGAYNEQFF.

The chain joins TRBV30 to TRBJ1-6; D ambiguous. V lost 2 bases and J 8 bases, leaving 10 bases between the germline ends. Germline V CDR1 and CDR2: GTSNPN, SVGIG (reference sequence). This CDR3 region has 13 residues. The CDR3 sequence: CAWSQRGDSPLHF. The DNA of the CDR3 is TGTGCCTGGAGTCAACGGGGTGATTCACCCCTCCACTTT.